This TCR beta chain originates from a study of T cell responses to AZD1222 COVID-19 vaccine. The wider study: Pooled in the analysis were second doses at about 4 or about 12 weeks.

Note on this clone: Its antigen is unidentified.

TCRdb's table, derived via immunoSEQ multiplex PCR, lists solely in-frame clones and lacks some. The repertoire holds over 110,000 clones, with about 93% as singletons. The study's findings and limits: Spike-spanning, vaccine-associated CD4 TCRs were dominant at 160-218 and 743-854. Females outnumbered males among donors, who were mostly white British; clonal diversity was possibly underestimated.

Sequenced material: peripheral blood, taken on day 0 of AZD1222 vaccination. The origin of this receptor is an adult in good health.

DNA of the CDR3: TGTGCCAGCAGCCAAGTCCAGGCGAACACCGGGGAGCTGTTTTTT. It encodes CASSQVQANTGELFF. The V gene is TRBV14, the J gene TRBJ2-2; D is unresolved. The V gene's germline CDR1 is SGHDN and CDR2 FVKESK. The CDR3 extends over 15 amino acids. Trimming stripped 1 base from V and 0 bases from J, with 6 bases between.